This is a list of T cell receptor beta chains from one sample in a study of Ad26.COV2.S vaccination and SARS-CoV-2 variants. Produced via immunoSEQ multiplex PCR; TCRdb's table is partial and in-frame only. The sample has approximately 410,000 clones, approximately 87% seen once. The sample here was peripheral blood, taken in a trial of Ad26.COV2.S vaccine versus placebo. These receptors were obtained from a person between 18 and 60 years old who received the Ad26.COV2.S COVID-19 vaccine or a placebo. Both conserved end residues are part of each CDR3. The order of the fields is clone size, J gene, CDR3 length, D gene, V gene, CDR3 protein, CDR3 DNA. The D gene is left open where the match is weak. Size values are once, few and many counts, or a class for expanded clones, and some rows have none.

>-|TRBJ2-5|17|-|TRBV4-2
CASSPQGRGSNQETQYF
TGTGCCAGCAGCCCCCAAGGGAGAGGGTCCAACCAAGAGACCCAGTACTTC
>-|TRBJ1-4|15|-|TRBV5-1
CASSFRQESNEKLFF
TGCGCCAGCAGCTTTAGACAGGAGTCTAATGAAAAACTGTTTTTT
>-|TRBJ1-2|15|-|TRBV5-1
CASRPGTSFDYGYTF
TGCGCCAGCAGACCAGGGACGTCCTTCGACTATGGCTACACCTTC
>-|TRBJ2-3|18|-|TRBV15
CATSSLNAATALTNTQYF
TGTGCCACCAGCAGCTTAAACGCTGCGACAGCCCTCACGAATACGCAGTATTTT
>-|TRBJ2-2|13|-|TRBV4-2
CASSQENTGELFF
TGTGCCAGCAGCCAGGAGAACACCGGGGAGCTGTTTTTT
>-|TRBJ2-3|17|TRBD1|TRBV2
CASSVGARTGGTDTQYF
TGTGCCAGCAGTGTGGGTGCGAGGACAGGGGGCACAGATACGCAGTATTTT
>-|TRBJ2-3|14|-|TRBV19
CASSIQKSTDTQYF
TGTGCCAGTAGTATTCAGAAAAGCACAGATACGCAGTATTTT
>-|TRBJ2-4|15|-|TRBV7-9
CASSPREGPKNIQYF
TGTGCCAGCAGCCCAAGAGAGGGGCCAAAAAACATTCAGTACTTC
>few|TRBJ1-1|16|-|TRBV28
CASRRGLGALNTEAFF
TGTGCCAGCAGGAGAGGACTGGGGGCTCTAAACACTGAAGCTTTCTTT
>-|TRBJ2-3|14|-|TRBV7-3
CASSLMAGTDTQYF
TGTGCCAGCAGCTTAATGGCGGGCACAGATACGCAGTATTTT
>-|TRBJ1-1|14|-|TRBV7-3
CASSLMGGNTEAFF
TGTGCCAGCAGCTTAATGGGGGGGAACACTGAAGCTTTCTTT
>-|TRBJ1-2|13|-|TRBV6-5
CASSSGPWDGYTF
TGTGCCAGCAGTTCGGGTCCCTGGGATGGCTACACCTTC
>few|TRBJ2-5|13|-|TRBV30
CAWDRLTQETQYF
TGTGCCTGGGATCGACTGACCCAAGAGACCCAGTACTTC
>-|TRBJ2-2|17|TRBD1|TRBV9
CASGLEGDRGSAGELFF
TGTGCCAGCGGCTTAGAGGGGGACAGGGGTAGCGCCGGGGAGCTGTTTTTT
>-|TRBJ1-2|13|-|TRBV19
CASSISVNYGYTF
TGTGCCAGCAGTATCTCGGTGAACTATGGCTACACCTTC
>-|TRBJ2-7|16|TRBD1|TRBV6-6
CASRGPLGTEGNEQYF
TGTGCCAGCCGCGGGCCTTTGGGGACAGAGGGCAACGAGCAGTACTTC
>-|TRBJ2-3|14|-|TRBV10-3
CAISEYPGGDTQYF
TGTGCCATCAGTGAGTATCCCGGAGGAGATACGCAGTATTTT
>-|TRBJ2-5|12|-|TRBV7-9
CASSLVSGTQYF
TGTGCCAGCAGCTTAGTGTCGGGGACCCAGTACTTC